The rows below give T cell receptor beta chains drawn from one sample of a study of shared clonotypes between healthy human individuals. The data were produced by immunoSEQ multiplex PCR, yet TCRdb's version contains in-frame clones alone and is incomplete. Of roughly 2,500,000 clones listed, roughly 93% are singletons. The sample consisted of naive CD4+ T cells from PBMCs. The receptor source for this set is a man aged 18 to 30 in good health. Some clones in this sample may be carry-over from other donors' samples. Each CDR3 is given with its conserved first and last residue. Fields, in order: V gene, J gene, clone size, D gene, CDR3 protein, CDR3 DNA. The D gene is left open where the match is weak. Clone size is stated in some rows and not others, as once, few, many or a class when expanded.

V: TRBV6-5
J: TRBJ2-1
size: once
D: TRBD2
CDR3: CASSYSGGRGYNEQFF
DNA: TGTGCCAGCAGTTACTCGGGGGGGAGAGGGTACAATGAGCAGTTCTTC

V: TRBV27
J: TRBJ2-2
size: NA
D: TRBD2
CDR3: CASSLTSGRANGELFF
DNA: TGTGCCAGCAGTTTAACTAGCGGGAGGGCAAACGGGGAGCTGTTTTTT

V: TRBV18
J: TRBJ2-2
size: NA
D: TRBD1
CDR3: CASSPLGQGDTGELFF
DNA: TGTGCCAGCTCACCTCTGGGCCAGGGGGACACCGGGGAGCTGTTTTTT

V: TRBV18
J: TRBJ2-5
size: NA
D: NA
CDR3: CASSPQGPEETQYF
DNA: TGTGCCAGCTCACCACAGGGTCCGGAAGAGACCCAGTACTTC

V: TRBV27
J: TRBJ1-2
size: NA
D: NA
CDR3: CASSKQAGGNYGYTF
DNA: TGTGCCAGCAGTAAACAAGCGGGCGGGAACTATGGCTACACCTTC

V: TRBV4-1
J: TRBJ1-6
size: NA
D: NA
CDR3: CASSQDRSSPLHF
DNA: TGCGCCAGCAGCCAAGATCGGTCTTCACCCCTCCACTTT

V: TRBV6-1
J: TRBJ2-3
size: NA
D: NA
CDR3: CASSDQLAPDTQYF
DNA: TGTGCCAGCAGTGACCAACTAGCCCCAGATACGCAGTATTTT

V: TRBV21-1
J: TRBJ2-7
size: NA
D: NA
CDR3: CASSKFHRDRGDYEQYF
DNA: TGTGCCAGCAGCAAATTCCACCGGGACAGGGGGGACTACGAGCAGTACTTC

V: TRBV6-1
J: TRBJ1-6
size: NA
D: NA
CDR3: CASSEGVGSPLHF
DNA: TGTGCCAGCAGTGAAGGGGTCGGCTCACCCCTCCACTTT

V: TRBV6-1
J: TRBJ2-7
size: once
D: NA
CDR3: CASSEAYRTPSYEQYF
DNA: TGTGCCAGCAGTGAAGCCTATAGGACTCCCTCCTACGAGCAGTACTTC

V: TRBV6-1
J: TRBJ1-5
size: NA
D: TRBD1
CDR3: CASSPQGANQPQHF
DNA: TGTGCCAGCAGTCCACAGGGGGCAAATCAGCCCCAGCATTTT

V: TRBV7-8
J: TRBJ2-7
size: once
D: TRBD1
CDR3: CASRQGQNSHEQYF
DNA: TGTGCCAGCAGACAGGGACAGAATAGCCACGAGCAGTACTTC

V: TRBV7-9
J: TRBJ2-1
size: NA
D: NA
CDR3: CASSWDGSYNEQFF
DNA: TGTGCCAGCAGCTGGGACGGAAGCTACAATGAGCAGTTCTTC

V: TRBV29-1
J: TRBJ2-3
size: NA
D: NA
CDR3: CSVEKSAADTQYF
DNA: TGCAGCGTTGAAAAGTCTGCAGCAGATACGCAGTATTTT

V: TRBV11-3
J: TRBJ2-7
size: NA
D: TRBD2
CDR3: CASSHGLAGLYEQYF
DNA: TGTGCCAGCAGCCATGGGCTAGCGGGATTATACGAGCAGTACTTC

V: TRBV6-6
J: TRBJ2-1
size: NA
D: TRBD2
CDR3: CASSYPSGRAYNEQFF
DNA: TGTGCCAGCAGTTACCCTAGCGGGAGAGCCTACAATGAGCAGTTCTTC

V: TRBV28
J: TRBJ2-6
size: NA
D: NA
CDR3: CASSLGGAEELTF
DNA: TGTGCCAGCAGTTTGGGTGGGGCCGAAGAACTGACTTTC

V: TRBV19
J: TRBJ2-1
size: NA
D: NA
CDR3: CASSVWQGYNEQFF
DNA: TGTGCCAGTAGTGTTTGGCAGGGATACAATGAGCAGTTCTTC

V: TRBV15
J: TRBJ1-2
size: NA
D: NA
CDR3: CATSRDLGGNYGYTF
DNA: TGTGCCACCAGCAGAGATCTTGGGGGTAACTATGGCTACACCTTC

V: TRBV29-1
J: TRBJ2-1
size: NA
D: TRBD1
CDR3: CSADRDRAVDEQFF
DNA: TGCAGCGCCGACCGGGACAGGGCTGTGGATGAGCAGTTCTTC

V: TRBV20-1
J: TRBJ1-1
size: NA
D: NA
CDR3: CSVWGNTEAFF
DNA: TGCAGTGTATGGGGGAACACTGAAGCTTTCTTT

V: TRBV5-1
J: TRBJ2-1
size: NA
D: NA
CDR3: CASSLGWEAGHEQFF
DNA: TGCGCCAGCAGCTTGGGGTGGGAAGCGGGTCATGAGCAGTTCTTC

V: TRBV10-3
J: TRBJ2-5
size: once
D: NA
CDR3: CAISESGELRETQYF
DNA: TGTGCCATCAGTGAGTCGGGGGAGCTTCGGGAGACCCAGTACTTC

V: TRBV28
J: TRBJ1-1
size: NA
D: NA
CDR3: CASSRAPMNTEAFF
DNA: TGTGCCAGCAGCCGTGCTCCTATGAACACTGAAGCTTTCTTT

V: TRBV28
J: TRBJ1-2
size: NA
D: NA
CDR3: CASSLTGFYGYTF
DNA: TGTGCCAGCAGTTTAACGGGATTCTATGGCTACACCTTC

V: TRBV6-6
J: TRBJ2-5
size: NA
D: NA
CDR3: CASRSHFEETQYF
DNA: TGTGCCAGCAGATCTCACTTCGAAGAGACCCAGTACTTC

V: TRBV25-1
J: TRBJ2-1
size: NA
D: TRBD1
CDR3: CASTRGSGTGAQQFF
DNA: TGTGCCAGCACCCGAGGATCCGGGACAGGGGCGCAGCAGTTCTTC

V: TRBV21-1
J: TRBJ1-2
size: NA
D: NA
CDR3: CASSRSTNYGYTF
DNA: TGTGCCAGCAGCAGAAGTACTAACTATGGCTACACCTTC

V: TRBV5-4
J: TRBJ1-5
size: NA
D: TRBD1
CDR3: CASSLGTGGDQPQHF
DNA: TGTGCCAGCAGCTTGGGGACAGGGGGTGATCAGCCCCAGCATTTT

V: TRBV6-5
J: TRBJ2-6
size: NA
D: NA
CDR3: CASCRSGANVLTF
DNA: TGTGCCAGTTGTCGCTCTGGGGCCAACGTCCTGACTTTC

V: TRBV9
J: TRBJ2-3
size: NA
D: NA
CDR3: CASSDDRTTDTQYF
DNA: TGTGCCAGCAGCGACGACAGAACCACAGATACGCAGTATTTT

V: TRBV28
J: TRBJ2-1
size: NA
D: TRBD2
CDR3: CASSSQLAGAYNEQFF
DNA: TGTGCCAGCAGTTCTCAACTAGCGGGAGCGTACAATGAGCAGTTCTTC

V: TRBV5-4
J: TRBJ2-7
size: NA
D: TRBD2
CDR3: CASSLGGTSGSYEQYF
DNA: TGTGCCAGCAGCTTGGGCGGAACTAGCGGGTCCTACGAGCAGTACTTC

V: TRBV7-8
J: TRBJ1-5
size: NA
D: NA
CDR3: CASSPGEGRYQPQHF
DNA: TGTGCCAGCAGCCCAGGGGAGGGGCGGTATCAGCCCCAGCATTTT

V: TRBV5-1
J: TRBJ2-1
size: NA
D: TRBD2
CDR3: CASSFTSGDSSYNEQFF
DNA: TGCGCCAGCAGCTTTACTAGCGGGGATAGCTCCTACAATGAGCAGTTCTTC

V: TRBV7-8
J: TRBJ2-5
size: NA
D: NA
CDR3: CASSLAGGETQYF
DNA: TGTGCCAGCAGCTTAGCAGGTGGGGAGACCCAGTACTTC

V: TRBV7-2
J: TRBJ1-1
size: NA
D: NA
CDR3: CASSLAGGTIKNTEAFF
DNA: TGTGCCAGCAGCTTAGCGGGGGGTACGATAAAGAACACTGAAGCTTTCTTT

V: TRBV5-1
J: TRBJ2-1
size: NA
D: TRBD2
CDR3: CASSKTTSGVYNEQFF
DNA: TGCGCCAGCAGTAAAACGACTAGCGGGGTCTACAATGAGCAGTTCTTC

V: TRBV5-4
J: TRBJ2-1
size: NA
D: TRBD1
CDR3: CASSLDRGSYNEQFF
DNA: TGTGCCAGCAGCTTGGACAGGGGCTCCTACAATGAGCAGTTCTTC

V: TRBV30
J: TRBJ1-2
size: NA
D: NA
CDR3: CAWSDTEGYTF
DNA: TGTGCCTGGAGTGACACGGAAGGCTACACCTTC

V: TRBV7-9
J: TRBJ1-1
size: NA
D: NA
CDR3: CASSFQVDTEAFF
DNA: TGTGCCAGCAGCTTTCAGGTAGACACTGAAGCTTTCTTT

V: TRBV7-9
J: TRBJ1-2
size: NA
D: NA
CDR3: CASSPRGPDYGYTF
DNA: TGTGCCAGCAGCCCCCGGGGACCTGACTATGGCTACACCTTC

V: TRBV5-5
J: TRBJ2-2
size: NA
D: NA
CDR3: CASSLAVPNTGELFF
DNA: TGTGCCAGCAGCTTGGCCGTGCCTAACACCGGGGAGCTGTTTTTT

V: TRBV7-2
J: TRBJ2-7
size: NA
D: NA
CDR3: CASSLAWGRGGYEQYF
DNA: TGTGCCAGCAGCTTGGCCTGGGGCAGGGGGGGCTACGAGCAGTACTTC

V: TRBV9
J: TRBJ2-5
size: NA
D: NA
CDR3: CASSGRTASSSETQYF
DNA: TGTGCCAGCAGCGGAAGGACTGCTTCGAGCAGCGAGACCCAGTACTTC